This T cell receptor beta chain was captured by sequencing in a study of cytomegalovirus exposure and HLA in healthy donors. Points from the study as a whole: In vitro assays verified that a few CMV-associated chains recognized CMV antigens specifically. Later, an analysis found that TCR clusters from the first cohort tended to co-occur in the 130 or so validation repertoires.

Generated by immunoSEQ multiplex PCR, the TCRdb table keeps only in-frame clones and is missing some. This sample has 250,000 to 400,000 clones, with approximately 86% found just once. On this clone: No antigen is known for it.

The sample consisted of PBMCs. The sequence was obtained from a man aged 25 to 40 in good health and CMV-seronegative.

The CDR3 coding sequence is TGTGCCAGTAGTATCCCAGGGCGGGGTAGCAATCAGCCCCAGCATTTT. It translates to CASSIPGRGSNQPQHF. The rearrangement uses TRBV19 and TRBJ1-5; possible D gene TRBD1, 5 bases. CDR3 length equals 16 residues. V was clipped by 3 bases and J by 0 bases, with 12 bases between them. CDR1 and CDR2 (germline): LNHDA, SQIVND (reference sequence). The full variable domain, in which reference TRBV19 and TRBJ1-5 provide the parts outside the CDR3, is DGGITQSPKYLFRKEGQNVTLSCEQNLNHDAMYWYRQDPGQGLRLIYYSQIVNDFQKGDIAEGYSVSREKKESFPLTVTSAQKNPTAFYLCASSIPGRGSNQPQHFGDGTRLSIL.